This T cell receptor (beta chain) is drawn from a study of OX40 agonist ivuxolimab in advanced cancers. The assay was immunoSEQ multiplex PCR, and TCRdb's table has in-frame clones only and misses some. The sample consists of 95,000 to 100,000 clones, 70% to 85% of them appearing once. V lost 5 bases and J lost 2; bases outside the gene matches: 9. The CDR3 contains 16 residues. The germline V gene encodes CDR1 SEHNR and CDR2 FQNEAQ (reference sequence). J is TRBJ2-3 and V is TRBV7-9; 8 bases fit TRBD2. This sequence was found in an adult with an advanced solid tumor such as melanoma, head and neck, liver or kidney cancer. Here the sequenced sample was CD4+ or CD8+ T cells sorted from blood, taken in a trial of the OX40 agonist ivuxolimab. For the CDR3, the DNA is TGTGCCAGCAGCAGCCGTGGAGCGGGAGACACAGATACGCAGTATTTT. Translating gives CASSSRGAGDTDTQYF.